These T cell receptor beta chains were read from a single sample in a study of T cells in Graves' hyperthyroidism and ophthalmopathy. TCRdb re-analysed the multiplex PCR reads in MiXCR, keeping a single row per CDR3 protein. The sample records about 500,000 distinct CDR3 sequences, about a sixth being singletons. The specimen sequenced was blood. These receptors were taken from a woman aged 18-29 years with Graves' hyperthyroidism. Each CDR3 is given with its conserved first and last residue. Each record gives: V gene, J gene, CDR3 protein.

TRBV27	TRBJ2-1	CASGPTSGSFYNEQFF
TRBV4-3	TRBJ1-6	CASSQVAGGTNSPLHF
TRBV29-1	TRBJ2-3	CSVELHTDTQYF
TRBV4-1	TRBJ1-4	CASSQLGPPKRNEKLFF
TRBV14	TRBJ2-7	CASSSMTSRGTYEPYF
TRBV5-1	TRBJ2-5	CASSLDTELGAQYF
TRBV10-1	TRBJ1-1	CASSADRGAFF
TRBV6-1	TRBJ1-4	CASSETPTRFNEKLFF
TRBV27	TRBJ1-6	CASSLSLGQFNSPLHF
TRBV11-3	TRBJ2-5	CASSFGYQETQYF
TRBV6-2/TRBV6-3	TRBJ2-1	CASSFTTRQRGGNEQFF
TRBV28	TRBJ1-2	CASSLSGPNYGYTF
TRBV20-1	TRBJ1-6	CSARGTFTGNDSPLHF
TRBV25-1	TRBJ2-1	CASSSPRLDSPYYNEQFF
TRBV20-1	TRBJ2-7	CSTTWGSPYEQYF
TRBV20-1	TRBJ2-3	CSARRPIYTDTQYF
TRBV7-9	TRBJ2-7	CASSGGEDRIYEQYF
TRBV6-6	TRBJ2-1	CASSYSTSGNLNEQFF
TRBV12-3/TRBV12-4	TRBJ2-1	CASSSYGGTSGSGEQFF
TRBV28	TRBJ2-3	CASSWGLVDTQYF
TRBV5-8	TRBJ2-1	CASSFTSMGEQFF
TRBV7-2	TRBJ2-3	CASSRPSDTQYF
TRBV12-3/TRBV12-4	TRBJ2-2	CASSLAAPRTGERFF
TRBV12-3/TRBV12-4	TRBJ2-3	CASSLGRLTDTQYF
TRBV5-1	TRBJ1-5	CASSLEGQGASNQPQHF
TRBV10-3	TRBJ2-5	CAISGSKGEETQYF
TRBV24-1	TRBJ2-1	CATSDREPGLGYNEQFF
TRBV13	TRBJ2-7	CASSFQGTSSYEQYF
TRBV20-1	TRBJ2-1	CSAIVPGGTGNEQFF
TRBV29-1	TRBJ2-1	CSGEDYGPKLSYNEQFF
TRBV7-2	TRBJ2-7	CASSLVLAGVYEQYF
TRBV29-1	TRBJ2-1	CSAVGTSYFNEQFF
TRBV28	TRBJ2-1	CASIWTSGMGEQFF
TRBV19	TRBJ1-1	CASTSPPPRKTEAFF
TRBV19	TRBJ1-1	CASIRKGNQGGTEAFF
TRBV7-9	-	CASSSEGQSYEQFF
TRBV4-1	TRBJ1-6	CASSITGFNSPLHF
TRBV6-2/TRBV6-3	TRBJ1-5	CASSYVTDNQPQHF
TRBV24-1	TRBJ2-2	CATSDTGELFF
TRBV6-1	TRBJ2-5	CASGTVAGGSWGIQETQYF
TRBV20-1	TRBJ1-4	CSARDRMREKLFF
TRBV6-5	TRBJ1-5	CASSNRDRVNQPQHF
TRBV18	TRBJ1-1	CASSPPRGVNTEAFF
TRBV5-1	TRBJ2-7	CASSRAGTSAEQYF
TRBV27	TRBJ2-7	CASGPDRPSSYEQYF
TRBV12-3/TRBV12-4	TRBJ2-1	CASSLTTSDDEQFF
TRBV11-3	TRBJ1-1	CASSIGGDAFF
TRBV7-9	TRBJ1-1	CASSPRDPGTEAFF
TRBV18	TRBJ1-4	CASSPQRQGSEKLFF
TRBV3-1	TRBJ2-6	CASSLDSSGANVLTF
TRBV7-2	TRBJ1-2	CASSFRDRDNYGYTF
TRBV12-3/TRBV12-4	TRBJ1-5	CASSNLTGGLAFWDQPQHF
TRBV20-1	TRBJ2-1	CSARAGGGGGYNEQFF